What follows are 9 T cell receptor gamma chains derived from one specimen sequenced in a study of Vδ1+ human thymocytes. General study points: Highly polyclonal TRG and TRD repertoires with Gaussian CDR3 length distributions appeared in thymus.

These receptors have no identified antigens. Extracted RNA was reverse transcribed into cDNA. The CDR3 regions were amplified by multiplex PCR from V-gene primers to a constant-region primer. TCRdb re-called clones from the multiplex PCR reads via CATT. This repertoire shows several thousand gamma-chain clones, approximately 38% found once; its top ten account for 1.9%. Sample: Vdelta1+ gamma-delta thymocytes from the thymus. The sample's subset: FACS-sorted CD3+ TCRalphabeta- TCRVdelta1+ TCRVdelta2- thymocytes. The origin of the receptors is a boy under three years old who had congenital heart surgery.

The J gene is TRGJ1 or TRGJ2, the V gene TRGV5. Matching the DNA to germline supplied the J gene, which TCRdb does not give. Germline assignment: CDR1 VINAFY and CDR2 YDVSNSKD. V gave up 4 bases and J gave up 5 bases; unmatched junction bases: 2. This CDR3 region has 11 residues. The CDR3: CATWEDYKKLF. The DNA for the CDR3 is TGTGCCACCTGGGAGGATTATAAGAAACTCTTT.

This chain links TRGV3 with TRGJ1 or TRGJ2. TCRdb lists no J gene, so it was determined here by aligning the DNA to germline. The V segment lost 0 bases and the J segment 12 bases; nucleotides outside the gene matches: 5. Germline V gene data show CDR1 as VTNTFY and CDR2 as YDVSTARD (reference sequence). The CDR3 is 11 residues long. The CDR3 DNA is TGTGCCACCTGGGACAGGCGGTGGAAACTCTTT. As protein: CATWDRRWKLF.

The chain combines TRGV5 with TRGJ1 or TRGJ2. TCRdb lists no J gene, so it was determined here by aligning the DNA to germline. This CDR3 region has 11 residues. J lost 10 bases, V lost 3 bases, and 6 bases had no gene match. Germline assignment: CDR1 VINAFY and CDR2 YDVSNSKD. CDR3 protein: CATWDGKKKLF. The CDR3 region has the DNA TGTGCCACCTGGGACGGGAAAAAGAAACTCTTT.

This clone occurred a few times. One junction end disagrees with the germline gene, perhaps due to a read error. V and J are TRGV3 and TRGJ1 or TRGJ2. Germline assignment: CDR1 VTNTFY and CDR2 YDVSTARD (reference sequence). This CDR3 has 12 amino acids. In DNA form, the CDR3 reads TGTGCCACCGGGGACAGGTACGTAAAGAAACTCTTT. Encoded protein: CATGDRYVKKLF.

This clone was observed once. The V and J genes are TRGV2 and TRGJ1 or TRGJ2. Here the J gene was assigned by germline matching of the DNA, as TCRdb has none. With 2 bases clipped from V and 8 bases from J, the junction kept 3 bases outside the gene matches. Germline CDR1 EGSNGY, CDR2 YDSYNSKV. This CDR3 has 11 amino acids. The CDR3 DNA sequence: TGTGCCACCTGGGACGACCATAAGAAACTCTTT. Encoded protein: CATWDDHKKLF.

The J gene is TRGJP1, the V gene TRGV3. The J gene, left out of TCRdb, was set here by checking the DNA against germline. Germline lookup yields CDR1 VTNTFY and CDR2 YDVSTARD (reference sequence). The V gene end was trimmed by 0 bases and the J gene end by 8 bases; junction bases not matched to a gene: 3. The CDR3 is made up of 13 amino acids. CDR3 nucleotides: TGTGCCACCTGGGACAGGCTCGGTTGGTTCAAGATATTT. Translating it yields CATWDRLGWFKIF.

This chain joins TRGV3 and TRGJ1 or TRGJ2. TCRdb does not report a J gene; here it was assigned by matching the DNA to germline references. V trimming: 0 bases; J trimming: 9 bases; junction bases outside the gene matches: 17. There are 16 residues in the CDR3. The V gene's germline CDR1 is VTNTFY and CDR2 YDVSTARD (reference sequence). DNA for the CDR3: TGTGCCACCTGGGACAGGCGGGGGGGTGGAGGCGCTAAGAAACTCTTT. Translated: CATWDRRGGGGAKKLF.

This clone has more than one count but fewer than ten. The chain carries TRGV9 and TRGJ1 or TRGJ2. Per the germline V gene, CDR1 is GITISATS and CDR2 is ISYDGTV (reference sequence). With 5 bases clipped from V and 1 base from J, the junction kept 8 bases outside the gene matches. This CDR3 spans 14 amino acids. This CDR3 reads CALWAELNYYKKLF. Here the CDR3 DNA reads TGTGCCTTGTGGGCAGAGCTTAATTATTATAAGAAACTCTTT.

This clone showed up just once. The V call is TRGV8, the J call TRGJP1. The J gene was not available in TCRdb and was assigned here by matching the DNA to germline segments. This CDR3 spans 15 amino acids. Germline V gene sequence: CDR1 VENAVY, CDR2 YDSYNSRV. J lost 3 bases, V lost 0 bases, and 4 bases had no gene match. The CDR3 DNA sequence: TGTGCCACCTGGGATAGGCAGGCCACTGGTTGGTTCAAGATATTT. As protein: CATWDRQATGWFKIF.